Below are 3 T cell receptor beta chains sequenced from a single sample in a study of Graves' ophthalmopathy and Graves' hyperthyroidism. Researchers took RNA transcripts and amplified TCR beta CDR3 regions from them. Investigators did first-round RT-PCR with HTBI primers, then second-round multiplex PCR. One entry per CDR3 protein results from TCRdb running MiXCR on the multiplex PCR reads. The sample consists of 170,000 or so distinct CDR3 sequences, around two fifths of them appearing once. The sequenced sample consisted of peripheral blood. Receptors originate from a man aged 25-45 years with Graves' ophthalmopathy.

V is TRBV11-2 and J is TRBJ2-7; D gene uncertain. V dropped 10 bases and J dropped 3 bases, with 16 bases sitting between them. The CDR3 has 13 amino acids. Germline V gives CDR1 SGHAT, CDR2 FQNNGV. CDR3 nucleotides: TGTGCCACCGCGACCAACATTGGCTACGAGCAGTACTTC. It codes for CATATNIGYEQYF.

This clonotype has a count of ten or more. The chain couples TRBV6-1 to TRBJ1-1, with unresolved D. V was clipped by 6 bases and J by 12 bases, with 20 bases between them. The CDR3 has 13 amino acids. The germline gives CDR1 MNHNS, CDR2 SASEGT. CDR3 nucleotide sequence: TGTGCCAGCAGCTCGGTGGGCCTCCGGCGGTCTTTCTTT. Residues: CASSSVGLRRSFF.

V is TRBV6-5 and J is TRBJ1-2, with D uncertain. The V end lost 8 bases, the J end lost 2 bases, and 9 bases lay between the germline ends. The germline V gene has CDR1 MNHEY and CDR2 SVGAGI. This CDR3 has 12 residues. The CDR3 DNA reads TGTGCCAGCCCTTATTCGAACTATGGCTACACCTTC. As protein: CASPYSNYGYTF.